A selection of T cell receptor beta chains follows, all from one sample in a study of patients and donors after allogeneic stem cell transplantation. Via MiXCR, TCRdb re-called the RT-PCR reads, giving one row per CDR3 protein. The table records about 150,000 distinct CDR3 sequences, approximately 40% of them present only once. The material sequenced was blood, either unsorted or a sorted T cell fraction (not recorded which). These receptors originate from a human donor who was either an allogeneic HSCT recipient or a stem cell or donor lymphocyte infusion donor (not recorded which). It is not recorded whose cells these are; they may come from a transplant donor. CDR3s include the opening cysteine and the closing phenylalanine or tryptophan. D genes are given only for firm matches. The size entry is marked missing in some rows and otherwise reads once, few, many or a size class.

CDR3 protein | CDR3 DNA | D gene | clone size | J gene | V gene
CASSSAGGGYTF | TGTGCCAGCAGCTCGGCTGGCGGTGGCTACACCTTC | NA | NA | TRBJ1-2 | TRBV7-9
CATSDLRQGAGDTQYF | TGTGCCACCAGTGATTTAAGACAGGGGGCCGGAGATACGCAGTATTTT | TRBD1 | NA | TRBJ2-3 | TRBV24-1
CASSQDQFPRGASPLHF | TGTGCCAGCAGCCAAGATCAGTTCCCTCGTGGGGCTTCACCCCTCCACTTT | NA | NA | TRBJ1-6 | TRBV3-1
CASSEMAGTDGYTF | TGTGCCAGCAGTGAAATGGCAGGGACCGATGGCTACACCTTC | NA | NA | TRBJ1-2 | TRBV2
CASSLAGTNTGELFF | TGCGCCAGCAGCTTGGCAGGGACGAACACCGGGGAGCTGTTTTTT | NA | NA | TRBJ2-2 | TRBV5-1
CASSLPEIGNTIYF | TGTGCCAGCAGCCTCCCCGAGATTGGAAACACCATATATTTT | NA | NA | TRBJ1-3 | TRBV6-6
CATSEGSGIENEQFF | TGTGCCACCAGCGAAGGATCGGGGATTGAAAATGAGCAGTTCTTC | NA | NA | TRBJ2-1 | TRBV24-1
CASSFQDSSYNSPLHF | TGTGCCAGCAGTTTCCAGGACAGCTCCTATAATTCACCCCTCCACTTT | NA | few | TRBJ1-6 | TRBV6-2/TRBV6-3
CSVEDRVDGYTF | TGCAGCGTTGAGGACAGGGTCGATGGCTACACCTTC | TRBD1 | few | TRBJ1-2 | TRBV29-1
CASSATTWDLSTDTQYF | TGTGCCAGCAGCGCTACTACGTGGGATCTTAGCACAGATACGCAGTATTTT | NA | NA | TRBJ2-3 | TRBV21-1
CASSLRTGDNSPLHF | TGCGCCAGCAGCTTAAGGACAGGAGATAATTCACCCCTCCACTTT | TRBD1 | NA | TRBJ1-6 | TRBV5-1
CASTSFGSSGNTIYF | TGTGCCAGCACCTCTTTCGGCTCCTCTGGAAACACCATATATTTT | NA | once | TRBJ1-3 | TRBV7-2
CASSSTGSPSDEKLFF | TGCGCCAGCAGCTCAACCGGGAGTCCCTCGGATGAAAAACTGTTTTTT | NA | few | TRBJ1-4 | TRBV5-1
CASSLGAAISGNTIYF | TGTGCCAGCAGCTTAGGGGCGGCCATCTCTGGAAACACCATATATTTT | NA | few | TRBJ1-3 | TRBV7-2
CASSSDRGRSYNEQFF | TGTGCCAGCAGCTCTGACAGGGGAAGGTCCTACAATGAGCAGTTCTTC | TRBD1 | few | TRBJ2-1 | TRBV28
CASTRDSTGNTIYF | TGTGCCAGCACTCGGGACAGCACGGGAAACACCATATATTTT | TRBD1 | NA | TRBJ1-3 | TRBV12-3/TRBV12-4
CSVLTGRTEAFF | TGCAGCGTGCTTACAGGGCGCACTGAAGCTTTCTTT | NA | few | TRBJ1-1 | TRBV29-1
CASSSGQGPEKLFF | TGTGCCAGCAGTTCTGGACAGGGACCTGAAAAACTGTTTTTT | TRBD1 | few | TRBJ1-4 | TRBV28
CSARDFRLTDTQYF | TGCAGTGCTAGAGATTTTAGACTCACAGATACGCAGTATTTT | NA | few | TRBJ2-3 | TRBV20-1
CATSDSLDRTGANVLTF | TGTGCCACCAGTGATTCGTTGGACAGAACAGGGGCCAACGTCCTGACTTTC | NA | NA | TRBJ2-6 | TRBV24-1
CASSYSGWSGYTF | TGTGCCAGCAGTTACTCAGGTTGGAGTGGCTACACCTTC | NA | NA | TRBJ1-2 | TRBV6-5
CASSVGLQETQYF | TGTGCCAGCAGCGTGGGACTACAAGAGACCCAGTACTTC | TRBD2 | NA | TRBJ2-5 | TRBV9
CSAKGDRDRSYNEQFF | TGCAGTGCTAAGGGGGACCGGGACAGAAGCTACAATGAGCAGTTCTTC | TRBD1 | NA | TRBJ2-1 | TRBV20-1
CASGPDRGNQPQHF | TGTGCCAGCGGTCCGGACAGAGGCAATCAGCCCCAGCATTTT | NA | NA | TRBJ1-5 | TRBV2
CATSDLGGAKPGELFF | TGTGCCACCAGTGATTTGGGGGGCGCAAAACCCGGGGAGCTGTTTTTT | NA | NA | TRBJ2-2 | TRBV24-1
CASSRGQEGYATNEKLFF | TGTGCCAGCAGCCGAGGACAGGAGGGGTATGCAACTAATGAAAAACTGTTTTTT | TRBD1 | NA | TRBJ1-4 | TRBV4-2
CASSLFSQAWYQETQYF | TGTGCCAGCAGCTTATTTAGCCAGGCTTGGTACCAAGAGACCCAGTACTTC | NA | NA | TRBJ2-5 | TRBV11-2
CASSSKGQSEAFF | TGTGCCAGCAGTTCGAAGGGGCAGTCTGAAGCTTTCTTT | NA | NA | TRBJ1-1 | TRBV6-2/TRBV6-3
CASSVGGGVATEAFF | TGCGCCAGCAGCGTCGGGGGTGGGGTTGCCACTGAAGCTTTCTTT | NA | NA | TRBJ1-1 | TRBV5-1
CASSLIGGSWETQYF | TGTGCCAGCAGTTTGATAGGGGGCAGTTGGGAGACCCAGTACTTC | TRBD1 | NA | TRBJ2-5 | TRBV27
CAISDKEGAPTDTQYF | TGTGCCATCAGTGATAAGGAGGGGGCGCCGACAGATACGCAGTATTTT | NA | NA | TRBJ2-3 | TRBV10-3
CASSAGYEKLFF | TGTGCCAGCAGTGCCGGTTATGAAAAACTGTTTTTT | NA | few | TRBJ1-4 | TRBV12-3/TRBV12-4
CASSLSSEQYF | TGTGCCAGCAGTTTATCGAGCGAGCAGTACTTC | NA | few | TRBJ2-7 | TRBV28
CASSLLQGTYNEQFF | TGCGCCAGCAGCTTACTCCAGGGAACCTACAATGAGCAGTTCTTC | NA | NA | TRBJ2-1 | TRBV5-1
CASSELVLALSTDTQYF | TGTGCCAGCAGTGAACTTGTGCTAGCGCTGAGCACAGATACGCAGTATTTT | NA | few | TRBJ2-3 | TRBV6-2/TRBV6-3
CASRFLREGDEAFF | TGTGCCAGCAGATTCCTTCGCGAGGGGGATGAAGCTTTCTTT | NA | many | TRBJ1-1 | TRBV12-3/TRBV12-4
CASTTDRARTGELFF | TGTGCCAGCACCACGGACAGGGCCCGTACCGGGGAGCTGTTTTTT | TRBD1 | NA | TRBJ2-2 | TRBV12-3/TRBV12-4
CASSRPSSGPAAFF | TGTGCCAGCAGCAGACCAAGTTCGGGCCCGGCCGCTTTCTTT | NA | few | TRBJ1-1 | TRBV12-3/TRBV12-4
CASSEGTEPQYF | TGCGCCAGCAGCGAGGGGACAGAACCGCAGTATTTT | TRBD1 | NA | TRBJ2-3 | TRBV4-3